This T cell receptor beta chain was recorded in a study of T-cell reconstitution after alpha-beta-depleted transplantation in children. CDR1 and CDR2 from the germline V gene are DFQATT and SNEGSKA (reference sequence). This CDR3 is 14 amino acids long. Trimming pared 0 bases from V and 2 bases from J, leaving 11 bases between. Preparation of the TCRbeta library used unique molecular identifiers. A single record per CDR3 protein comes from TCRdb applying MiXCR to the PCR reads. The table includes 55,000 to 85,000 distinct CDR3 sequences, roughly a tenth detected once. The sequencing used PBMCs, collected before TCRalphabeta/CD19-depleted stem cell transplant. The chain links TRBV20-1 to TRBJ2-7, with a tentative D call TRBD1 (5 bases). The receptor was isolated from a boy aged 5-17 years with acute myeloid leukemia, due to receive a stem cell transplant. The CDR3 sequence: CSARDGRVPYEQYF. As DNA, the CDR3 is TGCAGTGCTAGAGATGGCAGGGTACCCTACGAGCAGTACTTC.